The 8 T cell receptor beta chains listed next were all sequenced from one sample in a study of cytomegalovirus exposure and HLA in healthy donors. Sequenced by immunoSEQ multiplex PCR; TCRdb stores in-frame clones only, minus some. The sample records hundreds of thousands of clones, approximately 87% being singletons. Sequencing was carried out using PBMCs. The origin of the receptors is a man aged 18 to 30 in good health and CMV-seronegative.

CDR3 bases: TGCAGCGTGAGAGAAGACACAGATACGCAGTATTTT. Translating gives CSVREDTDTQYF. The V and J genes are TRBV29-1 and TRBJ2-3, with D uncertain. V dropped 6 bases and J dropped 2 bases, with 9 bases sitting between them. The germline V gene encodes CDR1 SQVTM and CDR2 ANQGSEA. The CDR3 sequence is 12 residues long.

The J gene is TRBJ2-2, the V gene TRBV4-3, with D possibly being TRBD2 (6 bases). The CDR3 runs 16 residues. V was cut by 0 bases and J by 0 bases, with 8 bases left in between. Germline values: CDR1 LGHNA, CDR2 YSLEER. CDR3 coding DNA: TGCGCCAGCAGCCAAGAAGAGCGGGCGAACACCGGGGAGCTGTTTTTT. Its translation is CASSQEERANTGELFF.

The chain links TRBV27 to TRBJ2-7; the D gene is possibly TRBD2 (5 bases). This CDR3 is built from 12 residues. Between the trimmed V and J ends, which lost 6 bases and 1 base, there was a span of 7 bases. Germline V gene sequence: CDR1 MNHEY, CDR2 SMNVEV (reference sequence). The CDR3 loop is CASSRGSYEQYF. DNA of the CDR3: TGTGCCAGCAGCCGGGGTTCCTACGAGCAGTACTTC.

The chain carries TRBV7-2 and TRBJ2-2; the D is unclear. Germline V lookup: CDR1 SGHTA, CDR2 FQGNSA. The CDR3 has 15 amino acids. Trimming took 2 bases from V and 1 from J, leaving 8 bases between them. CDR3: CASSLFGQNTGELFF. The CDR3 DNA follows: TGTGCCAGCAGCTTATTTGGCCAGAACACCGGGGAGCTGTTTTTT.

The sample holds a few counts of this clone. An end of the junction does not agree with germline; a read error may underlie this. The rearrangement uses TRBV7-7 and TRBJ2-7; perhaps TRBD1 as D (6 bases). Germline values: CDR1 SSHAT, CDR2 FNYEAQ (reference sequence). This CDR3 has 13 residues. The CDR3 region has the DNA TGTGCTAGCAGCTTAACACAGGGTGCCGAGCAGTACTTC. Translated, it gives CASSLTQGAEQYF.

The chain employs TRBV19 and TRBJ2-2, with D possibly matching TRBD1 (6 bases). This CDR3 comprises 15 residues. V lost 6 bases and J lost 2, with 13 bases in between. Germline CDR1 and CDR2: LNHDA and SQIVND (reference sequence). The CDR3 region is CASRGAATNTGELFF. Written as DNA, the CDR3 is TGTGCCAGTAGGGGGGCGGCAACTAACACCGGGGAGCTGTTTTTT.

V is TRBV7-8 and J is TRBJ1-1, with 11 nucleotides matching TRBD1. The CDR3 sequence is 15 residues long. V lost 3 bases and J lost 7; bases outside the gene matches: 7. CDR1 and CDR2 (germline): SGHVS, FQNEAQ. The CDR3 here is CASSFLGTGGFEAFF. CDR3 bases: TGTGCCAGCAGCTTTTTGGGGACAGGGGGATTTGAAGCTTTCTTT.

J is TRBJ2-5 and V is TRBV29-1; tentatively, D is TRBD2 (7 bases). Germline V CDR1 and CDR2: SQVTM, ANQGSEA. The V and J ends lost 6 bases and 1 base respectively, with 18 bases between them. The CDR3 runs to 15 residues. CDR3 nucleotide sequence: TGCAGCGTGACCCCCGGGGGGCCCGTCCAAGAGACCCAGTACTTC. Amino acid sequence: CSVTPGGPVQETQYF.